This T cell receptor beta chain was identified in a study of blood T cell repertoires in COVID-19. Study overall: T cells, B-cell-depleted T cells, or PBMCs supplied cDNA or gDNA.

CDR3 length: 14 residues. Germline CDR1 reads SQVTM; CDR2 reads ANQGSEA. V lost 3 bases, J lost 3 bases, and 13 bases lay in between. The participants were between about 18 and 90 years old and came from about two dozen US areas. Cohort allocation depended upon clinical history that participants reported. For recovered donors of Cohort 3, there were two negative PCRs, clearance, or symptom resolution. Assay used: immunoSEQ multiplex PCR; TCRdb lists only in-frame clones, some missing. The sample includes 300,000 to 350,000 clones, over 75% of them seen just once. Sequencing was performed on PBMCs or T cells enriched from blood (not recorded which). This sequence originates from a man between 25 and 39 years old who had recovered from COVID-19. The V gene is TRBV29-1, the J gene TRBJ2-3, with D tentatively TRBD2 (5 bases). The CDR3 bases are TGCAGCGTTGAGGATTTAGCGTTTACAGATACGCAGTATTTT. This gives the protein CSVEDLAFTDTQYF.